This TCR beta chain was retrieved from a study of T-cell memory formation after mild COVID-19. Study-wide results and limits: Certain responding clones were present in pre-infection memory, suggesting participation of cross-reactive memory.

TCR alpha and TCR beta cDNA libraries carrying sample barcodes and UMIs came from 5'RACE with constant-segment primers. TCRdb called the 5' RACE reads again in MiXCR, with one record for every CDR3 protein. The profile shows under 400,000 distinct CDR3 sequences, 25% to 30% of them singletons. In regard to this clonotype: The antigen remains unidentified.

V lost 6 bases and J lost 1; bases outside the gene matches: 4. Germline V gives CDR1 MGHDK, CDR2 SYGVNS. CDR3 length: 14 amino acids. Sequencing was performed on PBMCs or a T cell subset sorted from them (not recorded which). The TCR sequence derives from an adult woman who had mild COVID-19 (a few samples of this study predate the infection). Cell type and time point are not known. The chain employs TRBV25-1 and TRBJ2-3, with TRBD1 matching over 7 bases. CDR3 protein: CASRRGTGTDTQYF. In DNA form, the CDR3 reads TGTGCCAGCAGGAGGGGGACAGGCACAGATACGCAGTATTTT. The full variable domain, in which reference TRBV25-1 and TRBJ2-3 provide the parts outside the CDR3, is EADIYQTPRYLVIGTGKKITLECSQTMGHDKMYWYQQDPGMELHLIHYSYGVNSTEKGDLSSESTVSRIRTEHFPLTLESARPSHTSQYLCASRRGTGTDTQYFGPGTRLTVL.